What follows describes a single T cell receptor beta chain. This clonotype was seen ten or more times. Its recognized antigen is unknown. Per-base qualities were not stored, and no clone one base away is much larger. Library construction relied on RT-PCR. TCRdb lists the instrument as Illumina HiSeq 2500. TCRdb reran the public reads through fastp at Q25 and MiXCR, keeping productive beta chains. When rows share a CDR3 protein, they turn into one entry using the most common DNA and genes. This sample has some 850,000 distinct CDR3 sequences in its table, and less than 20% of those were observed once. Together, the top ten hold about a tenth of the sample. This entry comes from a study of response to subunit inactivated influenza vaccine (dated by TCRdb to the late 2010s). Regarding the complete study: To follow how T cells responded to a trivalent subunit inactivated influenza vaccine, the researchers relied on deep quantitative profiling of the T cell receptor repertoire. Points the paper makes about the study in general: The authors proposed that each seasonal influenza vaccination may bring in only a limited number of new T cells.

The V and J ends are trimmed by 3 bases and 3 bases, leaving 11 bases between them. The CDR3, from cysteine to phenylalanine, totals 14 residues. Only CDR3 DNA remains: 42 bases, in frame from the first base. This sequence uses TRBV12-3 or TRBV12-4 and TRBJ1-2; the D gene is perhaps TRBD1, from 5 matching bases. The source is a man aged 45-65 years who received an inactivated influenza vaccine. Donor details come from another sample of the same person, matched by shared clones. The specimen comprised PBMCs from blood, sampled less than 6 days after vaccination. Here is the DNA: TGTGCCAGCAGTTTGGCCGGGGGGGACTATGGCTACACCTTC. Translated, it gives CASSLAGGDYGYTF.